A single sample is the source of the 25 T cell receptor beta chains below, sequenced in a study of Graves' ophthalmopathy and Graves' hyperthyroidism. TCR beta CDR3 regions were amplified from RNA transcripts. Second-round multiplex PCR came after first-round RT-PCR with HTBI primers. TCRdb fed the multiplex PCR reads into MiXCR, producing one record per CDR3 protein. The top ten clones hold approximately 7% of a sample with over 500,000 distinct CDR3 sequences, approximately 22% of them seen once. Source material: peripheral blood. Every receptor here comes from a woman aged 18-30 years with stable Graves' hyperthyroidism. Some clones in this sample may be carry-over from other donors' samples.

Ten or more counts support this clonotype. CDR3 DNA sequence: TGTGCCAGCAGTATATCCCGGACTAGCGGGGGCACCGGGGAGCTGTTTTTT. Protein sequence: CASSISRTSGGTGELFF. The chain recombines TRBV5-6 with TRBJ2-2; 13 positions agree with TRBD2. V gave up 5 bases and J gave up 4 bases; unmatched junction bases: 8. CDR1 is SGHDT, CDR2 YYEEEE, per germline. This CDR3 is 17 amino acids long.

About this clonotype itself: A much larger clone lies a single base off, so this may be a read error. The chain couples TRBV5-1 to TRBJ1-1; 9 nucleotides match TRBD1. The junction had 19 bases not matched to a gene; V was cut back by 4 bases and J by 6 bases. The length of the CDR3 is 18 residues. In germline, CDR1 is SGHRS, CDR2 YFSETQ. The CDR3 is CASSLTTGGAGGGSEAFF. As DNA, the CDR3 is TGCGCCAGCAGCCTCACCACAGGGGGCGCTGGGGGAGGATCTGAAGCTTTCTTT.

This clonotype appeared many times. CDR3 loop: CASSYSNRGVNTEAFF. The CDR3 coding sequence is TGTGCCAGCAGTTACTCGAATCGGGGGGTGAACACTGAAGCTTTCTTT. V usage is TRBV6-5 and J usage is TRBJ1-1; D possibly corresponds to TRBD1 (5 bases). V shed 0 bases and J shed 0 bases, with 11 bases lying between them. There are 16 residues in the CDR3. Germline assignment: CDR1 MNHEY and CDR2 SVGAGI.

This clonotype was seen many times. The chain is built from TRBV27 and TRBJ1-6, with no clear D. The V end lost 6 bases, the J end lost 3 bases, and 9 bases lay between the germline ends. This CDR3 has 14 amino acids. Germline V CDR1 and CDR2: MNHEY, SMNVEV (reference sequence). The CDR3 DNA is TGTGCCAGCAGCGCCAAATTCTATAATTCACCCCTCCACTTT. Amino acid sequence: CASSAKFYNSPLHF.

This chain uses TRBV7-2 with TRBJ1-2; 7 nucleotides match TRBD1. CDR3 size: 15 residues. Germline V gene data show CDR1 as SGHTA and CDR2 as FQGNSA. The V segment lost 5 bases and the J segment 3 bases; nucleotides outside the gene matches: 9. In DNA, the CDR3 is TGTGCCAGCAGCGCCCGACAGGGCGCTTACTATGGCTACACCTTC. It yields the protein CASSARQGAYYGYTF.

This clonotype was counted at least ten times. The chain carries TRBV9 and TRBJ2-7, with a weak D call TRBD1 (6 bases). Germline assignment: CDR1 SGDLS and CDR2 YYNGEE. V lost 3 bases to trimming and J lost 2 bases, with 15 bases between them. CDR3 length: 15 residues. CDR3 bases: TGTGCCAGCAGCGGTCCGGGACAAGATACCTACGAGCAGTACTTC. Protein sequence: CASSGPGQDTYEQYF.

The chain's CDR3 is CASQPLPGRENTEAFF. CDR3 bases: TGTGCCAGTCAACCTCTTCCGGGACGCGAGAACACTGAAGCTTTCTTT. V gene TRBV19 combines with J gene TRBJ1-1; D perhaps matches TRBD1 (5 bases). CDR1 is LNHDA and CDR2 is SQIVND in the germline V gene (reference sequence). CDR3 length equals 16 residues. V gave up 8 bases and J gave up 1 base, with 20 bases separating them.

This clonotype occurred many times. The chain combines TRBV30 with TRBJ2-7; no reliable D call. Germline V CDR1 and CDR2: GTSNPN, SVGIG (reference sequence). V was trimmed by 0 bases and J by 3 bases, leaving 12 bases between them. CDR3 length equals 14 residues. Written as DNA, the CDR3 is TGTGCCTGGAGTGTTAATACGAAAAGCTACGAGCAGTACTTC. Translating it yields CAWSVNTKSYEQYF.

This clonotype has ten or more counts. This sequence joins TRBV12-3 or TRBV12-4 and TRBJ1-3; D unresolved. V was trimmed by 6 bases and J by 8 bases, leaving 14 bases between them. This CDR3 is 13 amino acids long. The CDR3 region has the DNA TGTGCCAGCAGCTGGACCGGGGTTTACACCATATATTTT. Its protein is CASSWTGVYTIYF.

The chain recombines TRBV6-1 with TRBJ2-7, with D perhaps assigned TRBD1 or TRBD2 (7 bases each). The CDR3 spans 15 residues. Germline CDR1 reads MNHNS; CDR2 reads SASEGT. Deletions cut 7 bases from V and 4 bases from J, with 20 bases between. The CDR3 spells CASTATAGGGYEQYF. CDR3 DNA: TGTGCCAGCACCGCCACGGCAGGGGGAGGGTACGAGCAGTACTTC.

The chain uses TRBV12-3 or TRBV12-4 and TRBJ2-5; D unclear. The V and J ends lost 2 bases and 2 bases respectively, with 12 bases between them. The length of the CDR3 is 15 residues. The CDR3 DNA reads as TGTGCCAGCAGTTTATTTGGGGAAGGGCAAGAGACCCAGTACTTC. Protein product: CASSLFGEGQETQYF.

In its sample, this clonotype was seen many times. V usage is TRBV12-5 and J usage is TRBJ1-1; 8 bases agree with TRBD1. Germline CDR1 LGHNT, CDR2 FRNRAP. Trimming removed 0 bases from V and 8 bases from J; junction bases left unmatched: 11. The length of the CDR3 is 16 residues. In DNA form, the CDR3 reads TGTGCTAGTGGTTTGGTACACTCAGGGGGCATCGGAGAAGCTTTCTTT. Its translation is CASGLVHSGGIGEAFF.

This clonotype was seen ten or more times. The chain employs TRBV10-3 and TRBJ2-7; TRBD1 agrees at 7 bases. From germline, CDR1 is ENHRY and CDR2 SYGVKD. J was trimmed by 2 bases and V by 6 bases; bases with no gene match: 10. CDR3 size: 15 residues. CDR3 loop: CAISLRDRVPYEQYF. As DNA, the CDR3 is TGTGCCATCAGCCTCCGGGACAGAGTTCCCTACGAGCAGTACTTC.

This clonotype occurred many times. This chain joins TRBV7-2 and TRBJ1-5; 10 bases agree with TRBD1. V lost 0 bases, J lost 6 bases, and 2 bases stayed unmatched. Looked up from germline, CDR1 is SGHTA and CDR2 is FQGNSA. This CDR3 spans 15 amino acids. CDR3 residues: CASSLAGQGFQPQHF. CDR3 nucleotide sequence: TGTGCCAGCAGCTTAGCGGGACAGGGGTTTCAGCCCCAGCATTTT.

The chain combines TRBV6-5 with TRBJ2-5; no reliable D call. The CDR3 is 13 residues long. V was shortened by 2 bases and J by 1 base, with 5 bases between the two germline ends. Germline CDR1 reads MNHEY; CDR2 reads SVGAGI. CDR3 sequence (DNA): TGTGCCAGCAGTTACGTGAGCCAAGAGACCCAGTACTTC. This sequence encodes CASSYVSQETQYF.

This clonotype was recorded at least ten times. The rearrangement uses TRBV11-3 and TRBJ1-1; TRBD1 aligns across 10 bases. Germline lookup yields CDR1 SGHNT and CDR2 YENEEA. CDR3 size: 19 residues. V lost 5 bases, J lost 0 bases, and 15 bases stayed unmatched. The CDR3 region is CASSQHTLGQGEMNTEAFF. CDR3 in DNA: TGTGCCAGCAGCCAACACACGCTTGGACAGGGGGAAATGAACACTGAAGCTTTCTTT.

This chain connects TRBV28 to TRBJ1-6; D remains ambiguous. V dropped 2 bases and J dropped 14 bases, with 7 bases sitting between them. The CDR3 consists of 11 residues. CDR1 and CDR2 from the germline V gene are MDHEN and SYDVKM. Written as DNA, the CDR3 is TGTGCCAGCAGTTTAAGGCAATCCCTCCACTTT. This codes for CASSLRQSLHF. Using reference TRBV28 and TRBJ1-6 for the parts outside the CDR3, the full variable domain is DVKVTQSSRYLVKRTGEKVFLECVQDMDHENMFWYRQDPGLGLRLIYFSYDVKMKEKGDIPEGYSVSREKKERFSLILESASTNQTSMYLCASSLRQSLHFGNGTRLTVT.

This clonotype was observed once. It may be a read error: a sequence one base away is much more abundant. The rearrangement links TRBV12-3 or TRBV12-4 to TRBJ1-5; unclear D gene. The CDR3 totals 16 residues. The CDR3 sequence is CAISLAGRNSNQPQHF. Here the CDR3 DNA reads TGTGCCATCAGTTTAGCGGGCAGAAATAGCAATCAGCCCCAGCATTTT.

To note about this clonotype: It is likely a read error: a sequence one base away is far more abundant. V and J are TRBV28 and TRBJ2-2; possibly TRBD2 for D (5 bases). The CDR3 length is 13 residues. Germline assignment: CDR1 MDHEN and CDR2 SYDVKM. The CDR3 nucleotides read TGTGCCAGCAGTCTCCCGAACACCGGGGAGCTGTTGTTT. Encoded protein: CASSLPNTGELLF.

This chain uses TRBV12-3 or TRBV12-4 with TRBJ1-5; D unclear. The CDR3 length is 13 residues. With 3 bases removed from V and 3 bases from J, the gap between germline ends came to 6 bases. This CDR3 is CASSLLDNQPQHF. In DNA form, the CDR3 reads TGTGCCAGCAGTTTGCTCGACAATCAGCCCCAGCATTTT.

Many counts were recorded for this clonotype. CDR3 sequence reads: CASRTGASNYGYTF. In DNA, the CDR3 is TGTGCCAGTAGGACAGGGGCTTCTAACTATGGCTACACCTTC. The chain combines TRBV19 with TRBJ1-2, with 8 bases fitting TRBD1. The germline V gene has CDR1 LNHDA and CDR2 SQIVND (reference sequence). The V segment lost 6 bases and the J segment 0 bases; nucleotides outside the gene matches: 3. The CDR3 consists of 14 residues. Looking up the rest from reference TRBV19 and TRBJ1-2 gives the full variable domain: DGGITQSPKYLFRKEGQNVTLSCEQNLNHDAMYWYRQDPGQGLRLIYYSQIVNDFQKGDIAEGYSVSREKKESFPLTVTSAQKNPTAFYLCASRTGASNYGYTFGSGTRLTVV.

This clonotype was detected many times. The V and J genes are TRBV12-3 or TRBV12-4 and TRBJ1-2, with a tentative D call TRBD1 (5 bases). The germline V and J ends were trimmed by 4 bases and 6 bases, with 12 bases remaining between them. The CDR3 is 13 residues long. CDR3 sequence: CASSSRRGDGYTF. CDR3 DNA sequence: TGTGCCAGCAGTTCCCGGAGAGGGGATGGCTACACCTTC.

This clonotype occurred many times. The chain is built from TRBV19 and TRBJ2-2, with TRBD2 matching over 8 bases. Losses at the gene ends were 7 bases for V and 7 bases for J; bases not matched to a gene: 8. Germline loops: CDR1 LNHDA, CDR2 SQIVND (reference sequence). CDR3 length: 14 residues. CDR3 sequence: CASTGRGEGGELFF. Written as DNA, the CDR3 is TGTGCCAGTACCGGGAGGGGGGAAGGCGGGGAGCTGTTTTTT. Full variable domain (missing parts from reference TRBV19 and TRBJ2-2): DGGITQSPKYLFRKEGQNVTLSCEQNLNHDAMYWYRQDPGQGLRLIYYSQIVNDFQKGDIAEGYSVSREKKESFPLTVTSAQKNPTAFYLCASTGRGEGGELFFGEGSRLTVL.

There are many counts of this clonotype. The genes are TRBV5-1 and TRBJ1-1; D ambiguous. The CDR3 has 12 amino acids. The ends were cut back, 0 bases at V and 3 bases at J, with 3 bases in the middle. CDR1 SGHRS and CDR2 YFSETQ come from the germline V gene. The CDR3 DNA reads TGCGCCAGCAGCTTGGTGGACACTGAAGCTTTCTTT. Translated, it gives CASSLVDTEAFF.

This clonotype was counted ten times or more. The chain has TRBV7-3 and TRBJ2-5, with D hard to call. With 4 bases removed from V and 5 bases from J, the gap between germline ends came to 14 bases. Looked up from germline, CDR1 is SGHTA and CDR2 is FQGTGA. This CDR3 contains 14 residues. The CDR3 DNA follows: TGTGCCAGCAGCTCCGTTGGGGTTGAGGAGACCCAGTACTTC. This codes for CASSSVGVEETQYF.